A single T cell receptor (beta chain) is shown here with its context. This CDR3 region has 14 residues. V was cut by 2 bases and J by 1 base, with 9 bases left in between. Germline V gene lookup returns CDR1 SGHRS and CDR2 YFSETQ. The data were obtained in a study of OX40 agonist ivuxolimab in advanced cancers. The method was immunoSEQ multiplex PCR; TCRdb's version includes in-frame clones alone and lacks a portion of them. The table records 50,000 to 65,000 clones, 85% to 90% of them present only once. The investigators sampled blood at baseline, at cycle 4 day 1, and at cycle 7 day 1. The genes are TRBV5-1 and TRBJ2-5; D unresolved. The TCR sequence derives from an adult with an advanced solid tumor such as melanoma, head and neck, liver or kidney cancer. The sequences come from CD4+ or CD8+ T cells sorted from blood, collected in a trial of the OX40 agonist ivuxolimab. The CDR3 DNA reads as TGCGCCAGCAGCTTAACAGCGAGCCAAGAGACCCAGTACTTC. Translation: CASSLTASQETQYF.